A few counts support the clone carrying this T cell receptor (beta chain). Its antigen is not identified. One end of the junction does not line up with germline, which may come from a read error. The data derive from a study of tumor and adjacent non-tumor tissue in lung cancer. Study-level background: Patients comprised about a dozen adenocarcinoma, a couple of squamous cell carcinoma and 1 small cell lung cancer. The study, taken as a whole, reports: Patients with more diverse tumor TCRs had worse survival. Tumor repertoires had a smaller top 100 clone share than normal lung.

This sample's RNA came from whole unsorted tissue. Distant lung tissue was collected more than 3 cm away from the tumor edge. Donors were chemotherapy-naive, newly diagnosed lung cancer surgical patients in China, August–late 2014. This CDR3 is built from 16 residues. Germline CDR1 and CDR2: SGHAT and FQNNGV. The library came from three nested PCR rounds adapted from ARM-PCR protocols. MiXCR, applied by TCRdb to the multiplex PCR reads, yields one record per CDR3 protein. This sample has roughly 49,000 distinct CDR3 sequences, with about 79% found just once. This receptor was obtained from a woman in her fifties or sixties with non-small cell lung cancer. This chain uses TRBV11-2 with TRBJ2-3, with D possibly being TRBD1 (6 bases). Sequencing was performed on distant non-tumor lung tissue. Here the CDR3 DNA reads TGCGCCAGCATCTTAACAGGGATGGTTCAGACAGATACGCAGTATTTT. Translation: CASILTGMVQTDTQYF. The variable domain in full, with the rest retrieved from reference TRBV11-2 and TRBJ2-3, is EAGVAQSPRYKIIEKRQSVAFWCNPISGHATLYWYQQILGQGPKLLIQFQNNGVVDDSQLPKDRFSAERLKGVDSTLKIQPAKLEDSAVYLCASILTGMVQTDTQYFGPGTRLTVL.